This T cell receptor (beta chain) came from a study of blood T cell repertoires in COVID-19 (dated by TCRdb to 2019 to 2021). As for the study more broadly: Samples from collaborators originated in the United States, Italy and Spain and spanned both the acute and convalescent phases of COVID-19. Nearly every sample came with metadata listing a de-identified subject ID, COVID-19 status, age in years and sex. Samples came from the ongoing ImmuneRACE study (first 160 participants) plus 1,254 subjects from 6 global collaborators. HLA class I and class II types, where available, came from metadata supplied by the sample provider rather than from assay-based typing. The prospective study material was composed of cDNA or gDNA derived from T cells, B-cell-depleted T cells, or PBMCs. The repertoires were released in a freely available public database intended as a resource for research on the immune response to SARS-CoV-2. Subjects who had been exposed to COVID-19, were actively infected with it, or had recovered from it provided the deeply sampled blood TCRbeta repertoires that made up the dataset.

Enrolling through a virtual design, the prospective study's participants ranged in age from roughly 18 to 89 years and lived across about two dozen United States geographic areas. Cohort assignment in the prospective study relied on participant-reported clinical history from a screening survey and a study questionnaire. Recovered participants in ImmuneRACE Cohort 3 were defined as having two consecutive negative NP/OP PCR tests, clearance from a healthcare professional, or resolution of symptoms. In the prospective study, whole blood, serum and a nasopharyngeal or oropharyngeal swab were collected from each participant by mobile phlebotomists. Over a roughly two-month period, participants in the prospective study had the option of providing additional blood draws and questionnaires. Before DNA extraction, blood samples from the prospective study were shipped at room temperature or frozen. Notes on this clone: The antigen it recognizes is unknown. Within one base of it there is no much larger clone, and no base qualities were kept.

TCRbeta CDR3 regions were amplified from genomic DNA using the immunoSEQ Assay, a bias-controlled multiplex PCR. Per the source publication's procedure: The number of nucleated cells in each sample was estimated by amplification of reference gene primers within the assay. Sequence reads were collapsed and filtered to measure the absolute abundance of every unique TCRbeta CDR3 rearrangement. Productive Simpson clonality was computed per sample as the square root of Simpson's diversity index over productive rearrangements. TCRdb's version of the immuneACCESS table is confined to in-frame rearrangements and falls short of the full clone set. An unresolved V gene accounts for under half of the shortfall where checked; the remainder is of unknown origin. V, J and clone size were drawn from that table, and D and trimming were deduced from the DNA. The sample includes 200,000 to 250,000 clones, with almost 85% observed a single time. Over 14% of the sample belongs to the ten largest clones.

Trimming at the junction amounts to 0 bases on V and 3 bases on J, and the germline ends lie 6 bases apart. CDR1 and CDR2, per the germline V gene (reference sequence), are SGHNT and YYREEE. The CDR3 starts with the cysteine, ends with the phenylalanine, and has 13 residues. Just CDR3 DNA is preserved here, 39 bases in frame from base 1. What the authors observed across the whole study: Clinical and demographic metadata were provided uncurated, with the amount varying by source and participant.

Material for sequencing was PBMCs or T cells enriched from blood (not recorded which). This sequence uses TRBV5-4 and TRBJ2-5, with the D gene not confidently named. The origin of this receptor is a man aged 35-49 years who had recovered from COVID-19. The DNA sequence follows: TGTGCCAGCAGCTTGGGGTCAGAAGAGACCCAGTACTTC. This gives the protein CASSLGSEETQYF.